Below are 30 T cell receptor beta chains sequenced from a single sample in a study of vaccination effects on CD4 cells after COVID-19. Ahead of sequencing, the ViraFEST assay grew antigen-specific CD4+ T cells using viral peptide pools. Subsequent to less than 13 days of culture, CD4+ T cells were isolated. Negative nucleocapsid antibody tests before and after vaccination confirmed no previous SARS-CoV-2 infection. These receptors lack a known antigen. Profiled with immunoSEQ multiplex PCR; TCRdb holds only in-frame clones, not every one. The sample contains tens of thousands of clones, roughly 80% of which appear only once. The specimen comprised CD4+ T cells from PBMCs cultured with SARS-CoV-2 spike peptides, sampled before COVID-19 vaccination. Receptors were obtained from a human donor who received a COVID-19 vaccine.

As DNA, the CDR3 is TGTGCCAGCAGCCATGACACAGATACGCAGTATTTT. Amino acid sequence: CASSHDTDTQYF. This chain connects TRBV5-4 to TRBJ2-3; D remains ambiguous. The CDR3 extends over 12 amino acids. Germline V gene sequence: CDR1 SGHNT, CDR2 YYREEE (reference sequence). The germline V and J ends were trimmed by 4 bases and 2 bases, with 5 bases remaining between them.

This rearrangement joins TRBV7-2 to TRBJ1-6; D ambiguous. Germline CDR1 and CDR2: SGHTA and FQGNSA. This CDR3 region has 14 residues. V lost 5 bases and J lost 8, with 13 bases in between. CDR3 nucleotide sequence: TGTGCCAGCAGCCCCGGACGGATCTATTCACCCCTCCACTTT. Amino acids: CASSPGRIYSPLHF.

The chain links TRBV5-1 to TRBJ2-3; 10 bases line up with TRBD2. Germline CDR1 is SGHRS and CDR2 is YFSETQ. Trimming cost V 2 bases and J 2 bases; bases outside gene matches: 2. CDR3 length: 15 amino acids. CDR3 residues: CASSLLAGHTDTQYF. The CDR3 nucleotides are TGCGCCAGCAGCTTACTAGCGGGGCACACAGATACGCAGTATTTT. Filled out from reference TRBV5-1 and TRBJ2-3, the complete variable domain reads KAGVTQTPRYLIKTRGQQVTLSCSPISGHRSVSWYQQTPGQGLQFLFEYFSETQRNKGNFPGRFSGRQFSNSRSEMNVSTLELGDSALYLCASSLLAGHTDTQYFGPGTRLTVL.

The chain uses TRBV29-1 and TRBJ2-3, with 9 bases lining up with TRBD2. The CDR3 runs 14 residues. Per germline, CDR1 SQVTM and CDR2 ANQGSEA. Trimming took 6 bases from V and 2 from J; bases not matched to a gene: 6. This CDR3 is CSVKRGVPTDTQYF. The CDR3 nucleotides read TGCAGCGTGAAGCGGGGGGTACCCACAGATACGCAGTATTTT.

The rearrangement links TRBV24-1 to TRBJ2-3; unclear D gene. V lost 3 bases and J lost 1, with 7 bases in between. Germline values: CDR1 KGHDR, CDR2 SFDVKD. This CDR3 has 14 amino acids. CDR3 protein: CATSDPTRTDTQYF. The CDR3 region has the DNA TGTGCCACCAGTGATCCCACACGCACAGATACGCAGTATTTT.

CDR3 DNA: TGTGCCAGCAGTGCTACAGGGGTTGGATATGGCTACACCTTC. Protein product: CASSATGVGYGYTF. The chain couples TRBV2 to TRBJ1-2; 7 bases line up with TRBD1. V lost 4 bases to trimming and J lost 5 bases; unmatched junction nucleotides: 7. CDR3 length: 14 residues. CDR1 is SNHLY and CDR2 is FYNNEI in the germline V gene.

The chain has TRBV10-2 and TRBJ2-3; TRBD1 might be the D (6 bases). This CDR3 has 13 residues. From germline, CDR1 is WSHSY and CDR2 SAAADI. V gave up 10 bases and J gave up 0 bases, with 11 bases separating them. Here the CDR3 reads CATTGQSTDTQYF. The CDR3 nucleotides read TGCGCCACTACGGGACAAAGCACAGATACGCAGTATTTT.

The chain is built from TRBV5-8 and TRBJ2-3; TRBD2 agrees at 8 bases. In germline, CDR1 is SGHTS, CDR2 YDEGEE. Germline trimming cut 7 bases from V and 2 bases from J; bases unmatched to any gene: 9. CDR3 size: 15 residues. Here the CDR3 DNA reads TGTGCCAGCCCAAACATAGCGGGGTACACAGATACGCAGTATTTT. Amino acid sequence: CASPNIAGYTDTQYF.

The gene calls are TRBV2 and TRBJ1-2; D not resolved. The CDR3 contains 13 residues. V shed 3 bases and J shed 4 bases, with 9 bases lying between them. Germline V gene sequence: CDR1 SNHLY, CDR2 FYNNEI. The CDR3 loop reads CASSEVAGYGYTF. The CDR3 DNA follows: TGTGCCAGCAGTGAGGTCGCAGGCTATGGCTACACCTTC.

This sequence joins TRBV30 and TRBJ2-5; the match to TRBD1 covers 7 bases. V trimming: 5 bases; J trimming: 5 bases; junction bases outside the gene matches: 2. This CDR3 has 11 residues. Germline lookup yields CDR1 GTSNPN and CDR2 SVGIG (reference sequence). The CDR3 nucleotides read TGTGCCTGGTCCAGGGGGGAGACCCAGTACTTC. Amino acid sequence: CAWSRGETQYF.

The chain uses TRBV19 and TRBJ2-4; tentative D call: TRBD2 (5 bases). The CDR3 extends over 16 amino acids. Germline CDR1 is LNHDA and CDR2 is SQIVND (reference sequence). V gave up 0 bases and J gave up 2 bases, with 11 bases separating them. The CDR3: CASSIDHGETKNIQYF. CDR3 coding DNA: TGTGCCAGTAGTATAGATCATGGGGAGACCAAAAACATTCAGTACTTC.

The chain has TRBV28 and TRBJ2-5; tentative D call: TRBD1 (5 bases). V lost 3 bases and J lost 1, with 12 bases in between. Germline CDR1 MDHEN, CDR2 SYDVKM. The CDR3 contains 15 residues. CDR3 bases: TGTGCCAGCAGTTTTATAAGCAGGGCCCAAGAGACCCAGTACTTC. Translation: CASSFISRAQETQYF.

The chain joins TRBV5-1 to TRBJ2-2, with 11 nucleotides matching TRBD2. CDR1 is SGHRS and CDR2 is YFSETQ in the germline V gene. Trimming removed 6 bases from V and 2 bases from J; junction bases left unmatched: 6. This CDR3 region has 16 residues. CDR3 in amino acids: CASTLTSGVNTGELFF. In DNA, the CDR3 is TGCGCCAGCACCCTGACTAGCGGGGTTAACACCGGGGAGCTGTTTTTT.

The V gene is TRBV2, the J gene TRBJ1-2; maybe TRBD1 (6 bases). The CDR3 is 13 amino acids. The germline CDR1 and CDR2 sequences are SNHLY and FYNNEI. V lost 5 bases, J lost 8 bases, and 15 bases lay in between. The CDR3 coding sequence is TGTGCCAGCAGTCGGGGGCTTGAGGGAGGCTACACCTTC. It translates to CASSRGLEGGYTF. The entire variable domain, with the rest obtained from reference TRBV2 and TRBJ1-2, is as follows: EPEVTQTPSHQVTQMGQEVILRCVPISNHLYFYWYRQILGQKVEFLVSFYNNEISEKSEIFDDQFSVERPDGSNFTLKIRSTKLEDSAMYFCASSRGLEGGYTFGSGTRLTVV.

The chain carries TRBV5-1 and TRBJ2-2; either TRBD1 or TRBD2 may fit D (5 bases each). The V gene lost 4 bases and the J gene lost 7 bases, with 14 bases spanning the gap. Germline CDR1 is SGHRS and CDR2 is YFSETQ. The CDR3 loop spans 14 amino acids. CDR3 protein: CASSQDGANGELFF. DNA for the CDR3: TGCGCCAGCAGCCAGGACGGGGCTAACGGGGAGCTGTTTTTT.

V usage is TRBV6-1 and J usage is TRBJ1-5; D possibly corresponds to TRBD1 (5 bases). CDR1 MNHNS and CDR2 SASEGT come from the germline V gene. The CDR3 extends over 16 amino acids. Trimming removed 0 bases at V and 6 bases at J, with 15 bases between. CDR3 in amino acids: CASSEAGLKRGQPQHF. For the CDR3, the DNA is TGTGCCAGCAGTGAAGCGGGACTCAAACGGGGTCAGCCCCAGCATTTT.

The rearrangement links TRBV7-3 to TRBJ2-1; a possible D gene is TRBD1 (6 bases). V lost 6 bases and J lost 6, with 9 bases in between. Germline CDR1 and CDR2: SGHTA and FQGTGA. The CDR3 is 12 amino acids. The CDR3 here is CASSGQPNEQFF. The CDR3 coding sequence is TGTGCCAGCAGTGGACAGCCCAATGAGCAGTTCTTC. The full variable domain, with the rest looked up from reference TRBV7-3 and TRBJ2-1, is GAGVSQTPSNKVTEKGKYVELRCDPISGHTALYWYRQSLGQGPEFLIYFQGTGAADDSGLPNDRFFAVRPEGSVSTLKIQRTERGDSAVYLCASSGQPNEQFFGPGTRLTVL.

V is TRBV3-1 (or the pseudogene TRBV3-2) and J is TRBJ1-6, with 7 positions matching TRBD1. V was pared by 2 bases and J by 8 bases, with 6 bases of the junction left unmatched. CDR3 length: 15 residues. Per germline, CDR1 LGHDT and CDR2 YNNKEL (reference sequence). The CDR3 region has the DNA TGTGCCAGCAGCCAAATTCAGGGGGTGGATTCACCCCTCCACTTT. Protein sequence: CASSQIQGVDSPLHF.

The rearrangement links TRBV9 to TRBJ2-1; 12 bases map to TRBD1. In germline, CDR1 is SGDLS, CDR2 YYNGEE. Unmatched junction bases numbered 4, after V lost 0 bases and J lost 9 bases. This CDR3 region has 15 residues. CDR3 DNA: TGTGCCAGCAGCGTAGTCGGGACAGGGGGCGGTGAGCAGTTCTTC. Encoded protein: CASSVVGTGGGEQFF.

The gene calls are TRBV21-1 and TRBJ2-2; TRBD1 is taken as the D call from the table, unchecked against the DNA. TRBV21-1 is a listed pseudogene. This CDR3 has 16 amino acids. CDR3: CASSKTDRDAAGELFF. The CDR3 DNA follows: TGTGCCAGCAGCAAAACAGACAGGGATGCGGCCGGGGAGCTGTTTTTT.

This chain connects TRBV11-2 to TRBJ1-1; the D is unclear. The CDR3 has 12 residues. The ends were cut back, 4 bases at V and 1 base at J, with 4 bases in the middle. Per the germline V gene, CDR1 is SGHAT and CDR2 is FQNNGV. The CDR3 nucleotides read TGTGCCAGCAGCTGGACGAACACTGAAGCTTTCTTT. Translated: CASSWTNTEAFF.

The V gene is TRBV7-8, the J gene TRBJ2-1, with TRBD1 identical over 8 bases. Per germline, CDR1 SGHVS and CDR2 FQNEAQ. Trimming cost V 8 bases and J 4 bases; bases outside gene matches: 4. The CDR3 is made up of 13 amino acids. The CDR3 coding sequence is TGTGCCAGCCGTCGGACAGGGTACAATGAGCAGTTCTTC. Encoded protein: CASRRTGYNEQFF.

The genes are TRBV19 and TRBJ2-2; the D is unclear. V gave up 7 bases and J gave up 5 bases, with 11 bases separating them. This CDR3 comprises 13 residues. Germline CDR1 reads LNHDA; CDR2 reads SQIVND (reference sequence). Written as DNA, the CDR3 is TGTGCCAGTAACCGGCCAATTACCGGGGAGCTGTTTTTT. Protein: CASNRPITGELFF.

This clone was observed once. The chain links TRBV6-5 to TRBJ1-5; D gene uncertain. V was trimmed by 6 bases and J by 1 base, leaving 13 bases between them. CDR1 is MNHEY and CDR2 is SVGAGI in the germline V gene. The CDR3 spans 15 residues. The CDR3 DNA sequence: TGTGCCAGCAGGTTTAAGGGAGTCAGCAATCAGCCCCAGCATTTT. This codes for CASRFKGVSNQPQHF.

The chain has TRBV4-3 and TRBJ1-1, with TRBD1 identical over 9 bases. V lost 8 bases and J lost 1; bases outside the gene matches: 5. This CDR3 spans 14 amino acids. Germline CDR1 and CDR2: LGHNA and YSLEER. CDR3 nucleotide sequence: TGCGCCAGCTGGACAGGGGAGGCGAACACTGAAGCTTTCTTT. Protein product: CASWTGEANTEAFF.

As to this clone: Relative to the germline gene, one junction end is altered; a read error may explain this. The rearrangement uses TRBV6-1 and TRBJ1-6, with D uncertain. The CDR3 extends over 16 amino acids. Looked up from germline, CDR1 is MNHNS and CDR2 is SASEGT. This CDR3 reads CASREAYSSYNSPLHF. The CDR3 DNA is TGTGCCAGCAGGGAAGCCTATAGCTCCTATAATTCACCCCTCCACTTT.

The chain combines TRBV4-3 with TRBJ2-3, with TRBD1 as a possible D gene (6 bases). Germline CDR1 and CDR2: LGHNA and YSLEER. The CDR3 covers 17 residues. V lost 2 bases and J 0 bases, leaving 15 bases between the germline ends. The CDR3 bases are TGCGCCAGCAGCCAATTTGAACAGGGACCTAGCACAGATACGCAGTATTTT. Translated: CASSQFEQGPSTDTQYF.

V gene TRBV7-3 combines with J gene TRBJ2-2, with D tentatively TRBD2 (7 bases). CDR3 length equals 15 residues. Germline CDR1 is SGHTA and CDR2 is FQGTGA. V shed 5 bases and J shed 4 bases, with 14 bases lying between them. The CDR3, as DNA: TGTGCCAGCAGCATTAAGGGGGGGGCCACCGGGGAGCTGTTTTTT. This translates into CASSIKGGATGELFF.

This clone is categorized as medium-sized (0.01 to 0.1%). The chain carries TRBV11-2 and TRBJ2-7; D is perhaps TRBD1 or TRBD2 (5 bases each). V was pared by 8 bases and J by 0 bases, with 14 bases between. Germline V gene sequence: CDR1 SGHAT, CDR2 FQNNGV. The CDR3 contains 14 residues. The CDR3 bases are TGTGCCAGCGGGAAGGGACCAAACTCCTACGAGCAGTACGTC. It yields the protein CASGKGPNSYEQYV.

This clone was detected only a few times. This rearrangement joins TRBV20-1 to TRBJ1-5; 10 nucleotides align to TRBD1. This CDR3 region has 15 residues. Germline trimming cut 3 bases from V and 5 bases from J; bases unmatched to any gene: 7. The V gene's germline CDR1 is DFQATT and CDR2 SNEGSKA (reference sequence). The CDR3: CSASPGTGDDQPQHF. CDR3 in DNA: TGCAGTGCTAGTCCCGGGACAGGGGATGATCAGCCCCAGCATTTT.